Following are 20 T cell receptor beta chains from one sample sequenced in a study of T cells after yellow fever vaccination. One entry per CDR3 protein results from TCRdb running MiXCR on the 5' RACE reads. The data hold about 26,000 distinct CDR3 sequences, with 5.5% observed a single time. Material: PBMCs, either bulk or a sorted T-cell subset (CD4+, CD8+, memory, or dextramer-sorted; not recorded which), obtained 15 days after the yellow fever booster vaccination. Source of these receptors: a man aged 25-40 years who received the YFV17D yellow fever vaccine.

This clonotype has ten or more counts. The chain uses TRBV5-1 and TRBJ2-5, with D perhaps assigned TRBD1 or TRBD2 (6 bases each). Germline V gene lookup returns CDR1 SGHRS and CDR2 YFSETQ. This CDR3 region has 16 residues. V lost 1 base and J 4 bases, leaving 17 bases between the germline ends. The CDR3 sequence: CASSLSGGALGETQYF. The CDR3 DNA follows: TGCGCCAGCAGCTTGTCCGGGGGCGCCCTCGGAGAGACCCAGTACTTC.

This clonotype is medium-sized (0.01 to 0.1%) by share. The V gene is TRBV15, the J gene TRBJ2-7; D is perhaps TRBD2 (5 bases). The CDR3 length is 14 residues. V dropped 1 base and J dropped 5 bases, with 12 bases sitting between them. CDR1 is LNHNV and CDR2 is YYDKDF in the germline V gene (reference sequence). This CDR3 reads CATSRVNGVNEQYF. Here the CDR3 DNA reads TGTGCCACCAGCAGAGTAAACGGGGTTAACGAGCAGTACTTC.

This clonotype was seen ten or more times. CDR3 in amino acids: CASNWGRSSYEQYF. CDR3 in DNA: TGTGCCAGCAACTGGGGGAGAAGCTCCTACGAGCAGTACTTC. This chain joins TRBV28 and TRBJ2-7; either TRBD1 or TRBD2 may fit D (5 bases each). The germline gives CDR1 MDHEN, CDR2 SYDVKM. With 7 bases removed from V and 0 bases from J, the gap between germline ends came to 13 bases. The CDR3 has 14 amino acids.

There are many counts of this clonotype. The chain links TRBV20-1 to TRBJ2-2; 14 positions match TRBD2. The CDR3 runs 14 residues. CDR1 DFQATT and CDR2 SNEGSKA come from the germline V gene (reference sequence). CDR3 sequence reads: CSGTSGSNTGELFF. The CDR3 nucleotides read TGCTCGGGGACTAGCGGGAGTAACACCGGGGAGCTGTTTTTT.

The sample holds many counts of this clonotype. The chain employs TRBV12-3 or TRBV12-4 and TRBJ2-1; 9 nucleotides agree with TRBD2. J was trimmed by 7 bases and V by 3 bases; bases with no gene match: 7. The CDR3 covers 15 residues. DNA of the CDR3: TGTGCCAGCAGTTTCCGTCGACTAGCGGAAAATGAGCAGTTCTTC. Amino acids: CASSFRRLAENEQFF.

This clonotype has at least ten counts. The J gene is TRBJ2-1, the V gene TRBV6-5; 10 nucleotides line up with TRBD2. The CDR3 is made up of 17 amino acids. The J segment lost 5 bases and the V segment lost 0 bases, leaving 7 bases of the junction unmatched. CDR1 and CDR2 (germline): MNHEY, SVGAGI. CDR3: CASSYSRTSGFNNEQFF. The CDR3 DNA reads TGTGCCAGCAGTTACTCTAGGACTAGCGGTTTTAACAATGAGCAGTTCTTC.

Many counts were recorded for this clonotype. V gene TRBV6-2 or TRBV6-3 combines with J gene TRBJ2-1; TRBD2 agrees at 12 bases. With 6 bases clipped from V and 5 bases from J, the junction kept 11 bases outside the gene matches. This CDR3 region has 17 residues. Per the germline V gene, CDR1 is MNHEY and CDR2 is SVGEGT. This CDR3 is CASSPVPRLAGDNEQFF. CDR3 nucleotides: TGTGCCAGCAGCCCCGTACCGAGACTAGCGGGAGACAATGAGCAGTTCTTC.

The sample holds many counts of this clonotype. The CDR3, as DNA: TGTGCCAGCAGCGCGAGCGATGGGGGGAGCACAGATACGCAGTATTTT. It yields the protein CASSASDGGSTDTQYF. The chain recombines TRBV9 with TRBJ2-3, with a tentative D call TRBD2 (6 bases). Germline-derived CDR1 and CDR2 are SGDLS and YYNGEE. The CDR3 runs to 16 residues. The V end lost 3 bases, the J end lost 0 bases, and 14 bases lay between the germline ends.

This clonotype was counted at least ten times. The chain links TRBV7-2 to TRBJ2-7; the match to TRBD1 covers 8 bases. The CDR3 is 15 residues long. V shed 4 bases and J 4 bases; nucleotides not matched to a gene: 9. Germline V gene sequence: CDR1 SGHTA, CDR2 FQGNSA. CDR3 bases: TGTGCCAGCAGCTCCCGGGCAGGGGGCCTTTACGAGCAGTACTTC. It encodes CASSSRAGGLYEQYF.

This clonotype was counted ten times or more. The chain joins TRBV12-3 or TRBV12-4 to TRBJ2-2, with TRBD2 matching 11 bases. V was clipped by 6 bases and J by 1 base; unmatched bases: 1. The length of the CDR3 is 15 residues. CDR3 sequence (DNA): TGTGCCAGCAGCGGGACTAGCGGGAACACCGGGGAGCTGTTTTTT. It codes for CASSGTSGNTGELFF.

This clonotype came up many times. The chain is built from TRBV7-9 and TRBJ1-6, with D uncertain. CDR1 is SEHNR and CDR2 is FQNEAQ in the germline V gene (reference sequence). The CDR3 has 13 amino acids. V gave up 2 bases and J gave up 10 bases, with 9 bases separating them. CDR3 amino acids: CASSLFGESPLHF. The DNA for the CDR3 is TGTGCCAGCAGCTTATTCGGGGAGTCACCCCTCCACTTT.

This clonotype was counted many times. The genes are TRBV7-2 and TRBJ2-2, with D possibly TRBD1 on 6 matching bases. V dropped 5 bases and J dropped 6 bases, with 16 bases sitting between them. The germline CDR1 and CDR2 sequences are SGHTA and FQGNSA. CDR3 length equals 15 residues. The CDR3 DNA follows: TGTGCCAGCAGCCAAAATGGGGGCAACGCCGGGGAGCTGTTTTTT. Translating it yields CASSQNGGNAGELFF.

There are many counts of this clonotype. The rearrangement joins TRBV7-3 to TRBJ2-7, with 9 bases fitting TRBD2. Germline loops: CDR1 SGHTA, CDR2 FQGTGA. The CDR3 covers 17 residues. V lost 5 bases to trimming and J lost 2 bases; unmatched junction nucleotides: 13. Here the CDR3 DNA reads TGTGCCAGCAGCCCGGGGGCTAGCGGGATCAGGCCCTACGAGCAGTACTTC. It is translated as CASSPGASGIRPYEQYF.

The table lists this clonotype with many counts. V and J are TRBV27 and TRBJ1-5; tentatively, D is TRBD1 (5 bases). The CDR3 loop spans 15 amino acids. V lost 6 bases, J lost 4 bases, and 16 bases lay in between. Germline values: CDR1 MNHEY, CDR2 SMNVEV (reference sequence). For the CDR3, the DNA is TGTGCCAGCAGGAATCAGGGTGCTTCTAATCAGCCCCAGCATTTT. Protein product: CASRNQGASNQPQHF.

This clonotype has at least ten counts. The V call is TRBV7-2, the J call TRBJ2-1; the match to TRBD2 covers 10 bases. With 5 bases clipped from V and 4 bases from J, the junction kept 23 bases outside the gene matches. CDR3 length: 21 amino acids. The germline V gene has CDR1 SGHTA and CDR2 FQGNSA. CDR3 nucleotides: TGTGCCAGCAGCCTCTGGACCGGGGGGGTCGAGACTAGCGGGCGGTACAATGAGCAGTTCTTC. It encodes CASSLWTGGVETSGRYNEQFF.

The sample holds many counts of this clonotype. The J gene is TRBJ2-1, the V gene TRBV6-2 or TRBV6-3, with unresolved D. Germline loops: CDR1 MNHEY, CDR2 SVGEGT. CDR3 size: 11 residues. The V gene lost 10 bases and the J gene lost 6 bases, with 10 bases spanning the gap. The CDR3 spells CAIRTLNEQFF. The CDR3 DNA sequence: TGTGCCATAAGAACCCTCAATGAGCAGTTCTTC.

This clonotype was observed at least ten times. The chain uses TRBV6-2 or TRBV6-3 and TRBJ2-1; D gene ambiguous. Trimming left V 6 bases short and J 4 bases short, with 7 bases between. The germline CDR1 and CDR2 sequences are MNHEY and SVGEGT. The length of the CDR3 is 12 residues. DNA of the CDR3: TGTGCCAGCAGAAAGGATTACAATGAGCAGTTCTTC. Residues: CASRKDYNEQFF.

This clonotype was observed a handful of times. V and J are TRBV14 and TRBJ2-7; 9 positions match TRBD1. V shed 1 base, J shed 3 bases, and the junction held 7 bases outside the gene matches. The germline V gene encodes CDR1 SGHDN and CDR2 FVKESK. This CDR3 is 16 amino acids long. The DNA of the CDR3 is TGTGCCAGCAGCCAAGCTCCAGGACAGGGGATCTACGAGCAGTACTTC. This codes for CASSQAPGQGIYEQYF. Combining the CDR3 with reference TRBV14 and TRBJ2-7 gives the whole variable domain EAGVTQFPSHSVIEKGQTVTLRCDPISGHDNLYWYRRVMGKEIKFLLHFVKESKQDESGMPNNRFLAERTGGTYSTLKVQPAELEDSGVYFCASSQAPGQGIYEQYFGPGTRLTVT.

This clonotype was observed many times. The rearrangement links TRBV20-1 to TRBJ2-3, with TRBD1 as a possible D gene (5 bases). V shed 3 bases and J shed 2 bases, with 12 bases lying between them. From germline, CDR1 is DFQATT and CDR2 SNEGSKA (reference sequence). The CDR3 has 14 amino acids. The CDR3 sequence is CSASLSTATDTQYF. The CDR3 region has the DNA TGCAGTGCTAGCCTCTCGACAGCCACAGATACGCAGTATTTT.

This clonotype was seen ten or more times. V usage is TRBV10-3 and J usage is TRBJ1-4; unclear D gene. The CDR3 length is 12 residues. Germline values: CDR1 ENHRY, CDR2 SYGVKD. Trimming took 3 bases from V and 7 from J, leaving 6 bases between them. CDR3 residues: CAISEESEKLFF. The CDR3 DNA is TGTGCCATCAGTGAAGAGAGTGAAAAACTGTTTTTT.